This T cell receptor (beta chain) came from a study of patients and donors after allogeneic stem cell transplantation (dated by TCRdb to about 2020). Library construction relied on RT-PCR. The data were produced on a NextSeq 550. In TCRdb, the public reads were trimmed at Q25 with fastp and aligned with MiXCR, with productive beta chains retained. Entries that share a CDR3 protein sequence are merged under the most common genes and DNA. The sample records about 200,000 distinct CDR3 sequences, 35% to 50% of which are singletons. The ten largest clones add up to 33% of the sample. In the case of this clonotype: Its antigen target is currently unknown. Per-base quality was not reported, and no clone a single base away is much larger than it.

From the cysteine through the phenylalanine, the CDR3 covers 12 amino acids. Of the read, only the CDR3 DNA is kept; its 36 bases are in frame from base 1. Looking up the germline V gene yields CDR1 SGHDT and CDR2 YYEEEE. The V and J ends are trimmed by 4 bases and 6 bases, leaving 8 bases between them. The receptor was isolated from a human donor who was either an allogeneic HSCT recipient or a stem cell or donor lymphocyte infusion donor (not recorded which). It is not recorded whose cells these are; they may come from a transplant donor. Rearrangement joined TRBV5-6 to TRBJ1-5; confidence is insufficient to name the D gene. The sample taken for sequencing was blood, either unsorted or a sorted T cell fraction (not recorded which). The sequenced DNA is TGTGCCAGCAGCCGGGCGTCTCAGCCCCAGCATTTT. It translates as CASSRASQPQHF.